This T cell receptor beta chain is from a study of response to subunit inactivated influenza vaccine. The length of the CDR3 is 13 residues. The V end was cut by 7 bases, the J end by 0 bases, with 8 bases between. The germline V gene encodes CDR1 ENHRY and CDR2 SYGVKD. Using its own MiXCR run on the RT-PCR reads, TCRdb lists one record per CDR3 protein. In the table there are approximately 500,000 distinct CDR3 sequences, roughly 25% of which are singletons. These same records also appear under a second study, on T cells expressing NK-cell markers. That report notes: 5'RACE template switching built TCR beta cDNA with unique molecular identifiers. Seven of the eight sequenced donors were classified as HCMV-seropositive, and one was classified as seronegative. In several experiments, sorting was restricted to alpha-beta TCR T cells by an anti-gamma-delta TCR antibody. Dominance of the CD3+CD56-NKG2C+ fraction by these clonotypes also held in a handful of donors. Clarity on HCMV specificity was lacking for the expanded NKG2C+ T cell clones.

J is TRBJ2-3 and V is TRBV10-3; D ambiguous. The clonotype comes from a man aged 45 to 65 who received an inactivated influenza vaccine. Sequencing used CD4+ T cells sorted from PBMCs, obtained approximately 12 days after vaccination. This CDR3 reads CAINHPSTDTQYF. DNA of the CDR3: TGTGCCATCAATCATCCTAGCACAGATACGCAGTATTTT.